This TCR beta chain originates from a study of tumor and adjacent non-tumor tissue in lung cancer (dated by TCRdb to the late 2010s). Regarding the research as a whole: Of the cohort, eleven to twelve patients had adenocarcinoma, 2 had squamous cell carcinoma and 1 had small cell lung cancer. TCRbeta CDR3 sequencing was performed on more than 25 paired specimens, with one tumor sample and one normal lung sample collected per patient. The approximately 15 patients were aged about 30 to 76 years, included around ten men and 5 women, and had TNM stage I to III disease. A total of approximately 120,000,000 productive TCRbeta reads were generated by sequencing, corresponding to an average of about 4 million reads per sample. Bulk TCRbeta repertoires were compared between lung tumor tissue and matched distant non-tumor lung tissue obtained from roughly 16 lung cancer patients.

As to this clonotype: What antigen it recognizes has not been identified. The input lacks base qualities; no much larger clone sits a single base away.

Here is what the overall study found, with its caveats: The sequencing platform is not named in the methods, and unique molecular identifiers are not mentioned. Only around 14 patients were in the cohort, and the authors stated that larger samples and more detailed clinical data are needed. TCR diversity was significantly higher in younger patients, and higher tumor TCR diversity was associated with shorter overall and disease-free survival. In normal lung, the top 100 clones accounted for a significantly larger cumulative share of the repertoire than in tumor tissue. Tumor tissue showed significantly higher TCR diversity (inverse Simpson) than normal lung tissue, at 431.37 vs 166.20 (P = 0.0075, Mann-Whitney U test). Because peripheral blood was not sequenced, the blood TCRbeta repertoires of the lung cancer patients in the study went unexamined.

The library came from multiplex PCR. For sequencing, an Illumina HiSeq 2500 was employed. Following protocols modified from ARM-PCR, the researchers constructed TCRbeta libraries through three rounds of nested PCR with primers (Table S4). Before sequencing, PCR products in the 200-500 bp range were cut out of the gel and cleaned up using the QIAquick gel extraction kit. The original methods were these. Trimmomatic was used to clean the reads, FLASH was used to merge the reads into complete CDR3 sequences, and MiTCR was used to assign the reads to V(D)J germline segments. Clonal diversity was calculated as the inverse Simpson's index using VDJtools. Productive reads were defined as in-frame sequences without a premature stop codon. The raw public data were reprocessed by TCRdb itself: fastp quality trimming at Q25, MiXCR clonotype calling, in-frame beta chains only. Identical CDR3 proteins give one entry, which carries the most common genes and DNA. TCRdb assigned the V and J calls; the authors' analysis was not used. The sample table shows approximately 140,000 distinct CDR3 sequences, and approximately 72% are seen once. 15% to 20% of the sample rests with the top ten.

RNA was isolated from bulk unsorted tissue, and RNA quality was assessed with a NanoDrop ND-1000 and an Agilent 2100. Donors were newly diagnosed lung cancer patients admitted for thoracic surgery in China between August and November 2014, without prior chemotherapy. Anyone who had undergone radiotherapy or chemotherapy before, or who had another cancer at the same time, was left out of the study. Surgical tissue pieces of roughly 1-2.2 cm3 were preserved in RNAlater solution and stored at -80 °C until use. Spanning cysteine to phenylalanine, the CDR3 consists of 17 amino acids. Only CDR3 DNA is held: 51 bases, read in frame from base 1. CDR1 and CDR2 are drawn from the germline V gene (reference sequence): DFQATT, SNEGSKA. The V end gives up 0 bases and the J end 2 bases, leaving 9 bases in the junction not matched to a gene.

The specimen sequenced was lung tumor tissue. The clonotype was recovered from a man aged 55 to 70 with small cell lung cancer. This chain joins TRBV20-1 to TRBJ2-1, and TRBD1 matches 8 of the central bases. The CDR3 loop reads CSARDSTGAVPYNEQFF. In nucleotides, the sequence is TGCAGTGCTAGAGACTCGACAGGGGCCGTTCCCTACAATGAGCAGTTCTTC.